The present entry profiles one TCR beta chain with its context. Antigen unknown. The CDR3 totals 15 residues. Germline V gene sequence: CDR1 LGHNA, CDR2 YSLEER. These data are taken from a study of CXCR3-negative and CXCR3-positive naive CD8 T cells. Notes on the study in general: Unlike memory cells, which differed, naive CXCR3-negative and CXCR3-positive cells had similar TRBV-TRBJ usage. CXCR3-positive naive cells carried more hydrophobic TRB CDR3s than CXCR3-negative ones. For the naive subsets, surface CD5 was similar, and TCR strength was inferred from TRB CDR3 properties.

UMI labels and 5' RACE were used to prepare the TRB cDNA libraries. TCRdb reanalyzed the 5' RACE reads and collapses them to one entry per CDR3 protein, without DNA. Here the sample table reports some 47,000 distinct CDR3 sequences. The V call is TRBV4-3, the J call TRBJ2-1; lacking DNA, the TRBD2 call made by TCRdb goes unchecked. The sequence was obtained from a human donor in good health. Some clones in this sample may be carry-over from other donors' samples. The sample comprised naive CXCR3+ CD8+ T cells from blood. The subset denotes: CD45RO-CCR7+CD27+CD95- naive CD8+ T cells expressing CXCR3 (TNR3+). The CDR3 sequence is CASSQGGGANNEQFF.